Below are 30 T cell receptor beta chains sequenced from a single sample in a study of tumor-infiltrating lymphocytes in primary liver carcinoma. The investigators made TCR beta cDNA from approximately 500 ng total RNA, using a constant-region primer. Three-round nested multiplex PCR performed with slightly modified ARM-PCR produced the TCR beta libraries. Forward primers for TRBV1-TRBV30 and a C-beta reverse primer served the first two PCR rounds, at about 10 cycles each. TCRdb re-called the multiplex PCR reads with MiXCR, one entry per CDR3 protein. The sample contains more than 100,000 distinct CDR3 sequences, less than 80% of which appear only once. The source material, about 19-30 mg of unsorted bulk tissue, was used to co-extract RNA and DNA. The specimen sequenced was liver tumor tissue from sampling region 1. The subset was: tumor region T1, superior pole. The receptors come from an older woman with primary liver carcinoma and hepatitis B virus infection.

On this clonotype: The junction and the germline gene differ at one end; a read error may be behind it. V and J are TRBV11-3 and TRBJ1-1; possible D gene TRBD1, 5 bases. This CDR3 is 16 amino acids long. Germline CDR1 reads SGHNT; CDR2 reads YENEEA. The CDR3 loop reads CASSLVREYPNTETFF. CDR3 nucleotides: TGTGCCAGCAGCTTAGTCAGGGAATACCCGAACACTGAAACTTTCTTT. The whole variable domain, filled in from reference TRBV11-3 and TRBJ1-1, reads EAGVVQSPRYKIIEKKQPVAFWCNPISGHNTLYWYLQNLGQGPELLIRYENEEAVDDSQLPKDRFSAERLKGVDSTLKIQPAELGDSAVYLCASSLVREYPNTETFFGQGTRLTVV.

On this clonotype: The CDR3 end shows no conserved phenylalanine or tryptophan, and so a read error is likely. This chain uses TRBV11-2 with TRBJ2-1; TRBD2 aligns across 10 bases. After removal of 4 bases from V and 5 bases from J, the junction contained 8 bases not matched to a gene. Germline CDR1 SGHAT, CDR2 FQNNGV. The CDR3 sequence is 16 residues long. The DNA of the CDR3 is TGTGCCAGCAGCTCGGGAGCACTAGCGGGAAACAATGAGCAGTTCTTA. This codes for CASSSGALAGNNEQFL.

This clonotype appeared once. The rearrangement links TRBV5-1 to TRBJ1-1; weak D call: TRBD1 (5 bases). Germline CDR1 is SGHRS and CDR2 is YFSETQ. Trimming removed 3 bases from V and 1 base from J, with 13 bases in between. The CDR3 extends over 15 amino acids. The CDR3 DNA sequence: TGCGCCAGCAGCTCGGAGAGGGGCGAGAACACTGAAGCTTTCTTT. Translated, it gives CASSSERGENTEAFF. Based on the CDR3 plus reference TRBV5-1 and TRBJ1-1, the full variable domain is KAGVTQTPRYLIKTRGQQVTLSCSPISGHRSVSWYQQTPGQGLQFLFEYFSETQRNKGNFPGRFSGRQFSNSRSEMNVSTLELGDSALYLCASSSERGENTEAFFGQGTRLTVV.

With regard to this clonotype: A much larger clone lies a single base off, so this may be a read error. The chain uses TRBV12-3 or TRBV12-4 and TRBJ1-1; D might be TRBD1 (6 bases). CDR3 length: 14 residues. V shed 6 bases and J shed 6 bases, with 17 bases lying between them. The CDR3 here is CASSLTGRVPEAFF. Here the CDR3 DNA reads TGTGCCAGCAGCTTAACAGGGCGAGTCCCTGAAGCTTTCTTT.

This clonotype has at least ten counts. The J gene is TRBJ1-4, the V gene TRBV6-5; D not resolved. Trimming stripped 2 bases from V and 4 bases from J, with 5 bases between. The CDR3 extends over 13 amino acids. In germline, CDR1 is MNHEY, CDR2 SVGAGI. DNA for the CDR3: TGTGCCAGCAGTTACCGAAGTAATGAAAAACTGTTTTTT. As protein: CASSYRSNEKLFF.

This CDR3 reads CSVEDRHNQPNEKLFF. Written as DNA, the CDR3 is TGCAGCGTTGAAGATCGGCACAATCAACCCAACGAAAAACTGTTTTTT. The chain carries TRBV29-1 and TRBJ1-4, with D unclear. V was shortened by 0 bases and J by 8 bases, with 19 bases between the two germline ends. The CDR3 consists of 16 residues. The V gene's germline CDR1 is SQVTM and CDR2 ANQGSEA.

As to this clonotype: Mismatch with germline at one junction end may stem from a read error. The gene calls are TRBV6-5 and TRBJ1-1; D is ambiguous. In germline, CDR1 is MNHEY, CDR2 SVGAGI. This CDR3 comprises 14 residues. The CDR3 nucleotides are TGTGCCAGCAGTTACTCGTTGGGCGGCCCTGAAGCTTTCTTC. Protein: CASSYSLGGPEAFF.

This chain joins TRBV28 and TRBJ1-2, with no clear D. The V end lost 2 bases, the J end lost 1 base, and 5 bases lay between the germline ends. The CDR3 loop spans 13 amino acids. Germline V gene data show CDR1 as MDHEN and CDR2 as SYDVKM. DNA of the CDR3: TGTGCCAGCAGTTTAATCCTTAACTATGGCTACACCTTC. Translated: CASSLILNYGYTF.

This clonotype was recorded many times. The rearrangement links TRBV5-4 to TRBJ1-2, with unresolved D. The germline V gene encodes CDR1 SGHNT and CDR2 YYREEE (reference sequence). The CDR3 extends over 14 amino acids. V lost 0 bases and J 2 bases, leaving 8 bases between the germline ends. CDR3 region: CASSLDRANYGYTF. CDR3 in DNA: TGTGCCAGCAGCTTGGATCGGGCCAACTATGGCTACACCTTC.

As to this clonotype: In this CDR3 the conserved last residue, phenylalanine or tryptophan, is missing, so a read error is likely. Here the CDR3 DNA reads TGTGCCACCTACTCCGAGGTGTCCTACGAGCAGTACTCC. Translated: CATYSEVSYEQYS. V and J are TRBV30 and TRBJ2-7; unclear D gene. CDR3 size: 13 residues. Germline V gives CDR1 GTSNPN, CDR2 SVGIG (reference sequence). Trimming took 8 bases from V and 1 from J, leaving 15 bases between them.

This clonotype was observed a single time. A much larger clone lies one base from this, so it may be a read error. The V gene is TRBV29-1, the J gene TRBJ1-5; D not certain. Deletions cut 5 bases from V and 4 bases from J, with 12 bases between. This CDR3 comprises 13 residues. Germline CDR1 reads SQVTM; CDR2 reads ANQGSEA. CDR3 amino acids: CSVTFTPNQPQHF. CDR3 coding DNA: TGCAGCGTTACATTTACCCCGAATCAGCCCCAGCATTTT.

The chain links TRBV19 to TRBJ1-5; 8 bases match TRBD1. There are 15 residues in the CDR3. J gave up 4 bases and V 3 bases, and 5 bases lay outside the gene matches. CDR1 LNHDA and CDR2 SQIVND come from the germline V gene (reference sequence). In DNA form, the CDR3 reads TGTGCCAGTAGTATTGGGGACAGGTCTAATCAGCCCCAGCATTTT. Translating it yields CASSIGDRSNQPQHF.

This clonotype has just one count. A read error is likely, as this CDR3 ends without the conserved phenylalanine or tryptophan. This chain uses TRBV11-2 with TRBJ2-2, with D tentatively TRBD2 (6 bases). Germline assignment: CDR1 SGHAT and CDR2 FQNNGV. The CDR3 length is 16 residues. V was shortened by 3 bases and J by 5 bases, with 16 bases between the two germline ends. CDR3 in amino acids: CASSFGTASATGELFP. For the CDR3, the DNA is TGTGCCAGCAGCTTTGGTACGGCTAGCGCAACCGGGGAGCTGTTTCCT.

At least ten counts were recorded for this clonotype. The chain is built from TRBV12-3 or TRBV12-4 and TRBJ1-2, with D unresolved. The CDR3 contains 11 residues. V gave up 6 bases and J gave up 5 bases, with 7 bases separating them. The chain's CDR3 is CASRREYGYTF. The CDR3 coding sequence is TGTGCCAGCAGGAGGGAATATGGCTACACCTTC.

Worth noting for this clonotype: A read error may account for a junction end that differs from germline. This chain links TRBV7-9 with TRBJ2-5; 9 bases are shared with TRBD2. Germline-derived CDR1 and CDR2 are SEHNR and FQNEAQ (reference sequence). The CDR3 length is 16 residues. The CDR3 bases are TGTGCCAGCAGCTTTATAGCGGGAGTATCGGGAGAGAGCCAGTACTTC. It codes for CASSFIAGVSGESQYF.

This clonotype was picked up one time. The J gene is TRBJ2-5, the V gene TRBV30; tentatively, D is TRBD1 (6 bases). V shed 6 bases and J shed 2 bases, with 22 bases lying between them. CDR1 and CDR2 (germline): GTSNPN, SVGIG (reference sequence). The CDR3 spans 16 residues. The CDR3 region has the DNA TGTGCCTGCCGTCCCTACCAGGGGTATATGCAAGAGACCCAGTACTTC. This codes for CACRPYQGYMQETQYF.

About this clonotype itself: A much more abundant neighbour one base away suggests this may be a read error. V gene TRBV12-3 or TRBV12-4 combines with J gene TRBJ2-1, with D tentatively TRBD2 (5 bases). This CDR3 is built from 14 residues. CDR3 in DNA: TGTGCCAGCAGTTTCGGCCCCCGAGGGAATGAGCAGATCTTC. Translation: CASSFGPRGNEQIF.

V is TRBV4-2 and J is TRBJ2-7; D not resolved. This CDR3 region has 13 residues. Germline loops: CDR1 LGHNA, CDR2 YNFKEQ. Trimming removed 0 bases at V and 9 bases at J, with 12 bases between. The CDR3 DNA reads TGTGCCAGCAGCCAAGAACGGCAGGACGGGCAGTACTTC. Translating it yields CASSQERQDGQYF.

A word on this clonotype: A read error may account for a junction end that differs from germline. The V gene is TRBV11-2, the J gene TRBJ2-3; possibly TRBD2 for D (5 bases). The CDR3 is 13 residues long. Germline V gives CDR1 SGHAT, CDR2 FQNNGV. The CDR3 DNA sequence: TGTGCCAGCAACACCTTCTCTAGCTATACTCAGTATTTT. This encodes CASNTFSSYTQYF.

Remarks on this clonotype: A read error may account for a junction end that differs from germline. The V call is TRBV14, the J call TRBJ2-5, with D unresolved. The CDR3 has 15 amino acids. Germline V gene data show CDR1 as SGHDN and CDR2 as FVKESK. In nucleotides, the CDR3 is TGTGCCAGCAGCCAAGGGATAAACAGACAAGAGGCCCAGTACTTC. This encodes CASSQGINRQEAQYF.

Note on this clonotype: This likely comes from a read error, as the CDR3 has no conserved phenylalanine or tryptophan at its end. This chain uses TRBV11-3 with TRBJ2-1; tentative D call: TRBD2 (6 bases). There are 15 residues in the CDR3. In germline, CDR1 is SGHNT, CDR2 YENEEA. The CDR3 sequence is CVSSSGLVSYNEQFL. DNA of the CDR3: TGTGTCAGCAGCTCGGGACTGGTCTCCTACAATGAGCAGTTCCTC.

This clonotype has ten or more counts. V and J are TRBV29-1 and TRBJ2-5, with a weak D call TRBD2 (6 bases). The V gene's germline CDR1 is SQVTM and CDR2 ANQGSEA. The CDR3 loop spans 13 amino acids. Trimming took 2 bases from V and 5 from J, leaving 12 bases between them. For the CDR3, the DNA is TGCAGCGTTGAACCCCGACTAGGGGAGACCCAGTACTTC. Translation: CSVEPRLGETQYF.

This clonotype was counted ten times or more. This sequence joins TRBV7-9 and TRBJ1-1; 7 bases are shared with TRBD1. This CDR3 contains 15 residues. Losses at the gene ends were 5 bases for V and 1 base for J; bases not matched to a gene: 7. In germline, CDR1 is SEHNR, CDR2 FQNEAQ (reference sequence). CDR3 DNA: TGTGCCAGCAGCCCAGGGGGGACAGCGAACACTGAAGCTTTCTTT. This gives the protein CASSPGGTANTEAFF.

This clonotype has a handful of counts. The CDR3 here is CASSLAEGSYNEQFF. The CDR3 coding sequence is TGTGCCAGCAGCCTAGCGGAGGGATCCTACAATGAGCAGTTCTTC. J is TRBJ2-1 and V is TRBV28; TRBD2 matches 7 bases. Trimming took 6 bases from V and 1 from J; bases not matched to a gene: 6. There are 15 residues in the CDR3. From germline, CDR1 is MDHEN and CDR2 SYDVKM. Looking up the rest from reference TRBV28 and TRBJ2-1 gives the full variable domain: DVKVTQSSRYLVKRTGEKVFLECVQDMDHENMFWYRQDPGLGLRLIYFSYDVKMKEKGDIPEGYSVSREKKERFSLILESASTNQTSMYLCASSLAEGSYNEQFFGPGTRLTVL.

This clonotype was seen a single time. This likely comes from a read error, as the CDR3 has no conserved phenylalanine or tryptophan at its end. This chain links TRBV11-1 with TRBJ2-2; 9 nucleotides line up with TRBD2. The CDR3 has 15 amino acids. The germline gives CDR1 SGHAT, CDR2 FQDESV (reference sequence). V shed 4 bases and J 5 bases; nucleotides not matched to a gene: 5. CDR3 region: CASSSLGLATGELFL. CDR3 nucleotides: TGTGCCAGCAGCTCTCTGGGACTAGCAACCGGGGAGCTGTTTCTT.

J is TRBJ1-1 and V is TRBV20-1, with D unclear. The CDR3 is 14 residues long. The germline V gene encodes CDR1 DFQATT and CDR2 SNEGSKA (reference sequence). Trimming cost V 5 bases and J 4 bases, with 17 bases left between them. This CDR3 is CSAFTGSAGTEAFF. As DNA, the CDR3 is TGCAGTGCTTTTACCGGGTCGGCGGGCACTGAAGCTTTCTTT.

On this clonotype: Here the CDR3 omits its conserved ending phenylalanine or tryptophan, so a read error is the likely source. The chain joins TRBV4-1 to TRBJ1-5, with a weak D call TRBD1 (6 bases). V gave up 6 bases and J gave up 3 bases, with 18 bases separating them. Germline V gene sequence: CDR1 MGHRA, CDR2 YSYEKL. There are 16 residues in the CDR3. The CDR3 bases are TGCGCCAGCAGTGCGACTGACAGGTCCCTCAATCAGCCCCAGCATTTG. Its translation: CASSATDRSLNQPQHL.

About this clonotype: A much larger clone differs from this one at a single base, so this may be a read error. The chain carries TRBV6-1 and TRBJ2-2; D call uncertain. This CDR3 contains 12 residues. Germline V gene data show CDR1 as MNHNS and CDR2 as SASEGT. CDR3 nucleotide sequence: TGTGTCAGCAGTGCGGTTAGCAGGGAGCTGTTTTTT. Translation gives CVSSAVSRELFF.

As to this clonotype: An end of the junction differs from the germline gene, which may be a read error. The chain joins TRBV28 to TRBJ2-3, with 7 bases identical to TRBD2. Germline V gives CDR1 MDHEN, CDR2 SYDVKM. CDR3 size: 18 residues. The CDR3, as DNA: TGTACCAGCATTCCTGCTTTTAGCGGGCCTCTCGGGGCAGATACGCAGTATTTT. Residues: CTSIPAFSGPLGADTQYF.

For this clonotype: One end of the junction varies from germline; a read error may be responsible. This chain links TRBV29-1 with TRBJ2-1; TRBD2 might be the D (5 bases). Germline lookup yields CDR1 SQVTM and CDR2 ANQGSEA. The CDR3 is made up of 14 amino acids. CDR3 sequence (DNA): TGCAGCGTTGGTCTAGCAGGATGGTTCAATGAGCAGTTGTTC. Its translation is CSVGLAGWFNEQLF.